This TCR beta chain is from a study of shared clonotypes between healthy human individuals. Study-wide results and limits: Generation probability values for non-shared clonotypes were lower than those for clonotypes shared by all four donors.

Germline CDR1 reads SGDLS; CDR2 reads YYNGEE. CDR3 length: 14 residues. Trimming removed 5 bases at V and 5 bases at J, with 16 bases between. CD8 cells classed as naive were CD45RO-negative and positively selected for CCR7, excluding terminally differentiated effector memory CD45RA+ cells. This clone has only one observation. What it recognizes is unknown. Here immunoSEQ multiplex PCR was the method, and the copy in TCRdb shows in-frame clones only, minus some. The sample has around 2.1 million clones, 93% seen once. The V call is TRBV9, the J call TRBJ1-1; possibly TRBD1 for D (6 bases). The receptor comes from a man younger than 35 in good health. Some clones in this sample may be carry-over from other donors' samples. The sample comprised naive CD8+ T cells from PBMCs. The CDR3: CASSGTIDRTEAFF. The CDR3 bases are TGTGCCAGCAGTGGTACCATAGACAGGACTGAAGCTTTCTTT. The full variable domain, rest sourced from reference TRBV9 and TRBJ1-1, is DSGVTQTPKHLITATGQRVTLRCSPRSGDLSVYWYQQSLDQGLQFLIQYYNGEERAKGNILERFSAQQFPDLHSELNLSSLELGDSALYFCASSGTIDRTEAFFGQGTRLTVV.